Listed below are T cell receptor beta chains from one sample, sequenced in a study of shared T cell receptors in the human thymus. The table came from immunoSEQ multiplex PCR; TCRdb's copy has only in-frame clones and leaves some out. The top ten hold roughly 0.01% of the sample, which has hundreds of thousands of clones, approximately 83% seen once. These data also formed part of another study, on human thymus T cells.

The sample was thymocytes. These receptor sequences come from a girl under three years old with a congenital heart defect. Each CDR3 is given with its conserved first and last residue. D genes are given only for firm matches. Some rows mark clone size as missing; the rest say once, few, many or name a class of expanded clone.

>TRBJ1-1|TRBD1|NA|TRBV6-5
CASRLLADRGTEAFF
TGTGCCAGCAGACTTCTAGCGGACAGGGGGACTGAAGCTTTCTTT
>TRBJ1-1|TRBD1|NA|TRBV5-5
CASSSGQGAYEAFF
TGTGCCAGCAGCTCGGGACAGGGTGCTTACGAAGCTTTCTTT
>TRBJ2-1|NA|once|TRBV11-2
CASSLVGVEQFF
TGTGCCAGCAGCTTAGTCGGGGTTGAGCAGTTCTTC
>TRBJ1-2|NA|NA|TRBV9
CASSVDYQQAFSDGYTF
TGTGCCAGCAGCGTAGACTATCAACAGGCTTTCTCTGATGGCTACACCTTC
>TRBJ1-1|TRBD1|NA|TRBV28
CASSLRGQGLMNTEAFF
TGTGCCAGCAGTTTACGGGGACAGGGGCTTATGAACACTGAAGCTTTCTTT
>TRBJ1-6|NA|few|TRBV11-2
CASSLKEFRDSVNSPLHF
TGTGCCAGCAGCTTAAAGGAGTTTAGAGACAGCGTTAATTCACCCCTCCACTTT
>TRBJ1-3|NA|NA|TRBV25-1
CASRPSSGSGNTIYF
TGTGCCAGCAGGCCATCGTCAGGTTCTGGAAACACCATATATTTT
>TRBJ1-2|NA|NA|TRBV6-5
CASSSYVGTGYTF
TGTGCCAGCAGTTCATATGTCGGTACCGGCTACACCTTC
>TRBJ1-3|NA|NA|TRBV5-4
CASSPGGGGTGNTIYF
TGTGCCAGCAGCCCAGGCGGGGGGGGGACTGGAAACACCATATATTTT
>TRBJ1-2|NA|once|TRBV25-1
CASSDTHSGGYTF
TGTGCCAGCAGTGATACCCACTCGGGGGGCTACACCTTC
>TRBJ2-1|TRBD1|few|TRBV5-1
CASNGTGGPQGSNEQFF
TGCGCCAGCAACGGGACAGGGGGCCCACAGGGGTCCAATGAGCAGTTCTTC
>TRBJ1-1|TRBD1|NA|TRBV11-2
CASRYGQGRSEAFF
TGTGCCAGCAGATACGGACAGGGGCGGTCTGAAGCTTTCTTT
>TRBJ1-1|TRBD1|NA|TRBV15
CATSRSTGGTEAFF
TGTGCCACCAGCAGATCGACAGGGGGCACCGAAGCTTTCTTT
>TRBJ2-5|TRBD2|NA|TRBV7-2
CASSRGLAGVRETQYF
TGTGCCAGCAGCCGCGGACTAGCGGGGGTCCGAGAGACCCAGTACTTC
>TRBJ1-1|NA|NA|TRBV5-5
CASSVAGEAEAFF
TGTGCCAGCAGCGTGGCGGGTGAGGCTGAAGCTTTCTTT
>TRBJ2-5|NA|once|TRBV20-1
CSVRIRETQYF
TGCAGTGTCAGGATAAGAGAGACCCAGTACTTC
>TRBJ1-1|NA|NA|TRBV18
CASSPPRAATEAFF
TGTGCCAGCTCACCACCCAGGGCAGCCACTGAAGCTTTCTTT
>TRBJ1-1|NA|NA|TRBV6-5
CASRVAGMNTEAFF
TGTGCCAGCAGAGTGGCAGGGATGAACACTGAAGCTTTCTTT
>TRBJ1-2|NA|NA|TRBV4-1
CASSQDIDPYGYTF
TGCGCCAGCAGCCAAGATATAGATCCTTATGGCTACACCTTC
>TRBJ2-4|TRBD1|NA|TRBV6-5
CASSQDREAKNIQYF
TGTGCCAGCAGTCAGGACAGGGAGGCCAAAAACATTCAGTACTTC
>TRBJ1-1|NA|few|TRBV19
CASSIGRSDTEAFF
TGTGCCAGTAGTATAGGCAGGTCAGACACTGAAGCTTTCTTT
>TRBJ1-5|TRBD1|NA|TRBV19
CASSRDRGHVNQPQHF
TGTGCCAGTAGTCGCGACAGGGGGCACGTCAATCAGCCCCAGCATTTT
>TRBJ1-2|NA|NA|TRBV4-1
CASSQGERGQDYGYTF
TGCGCCAGCAGCCAAGGGGAAAGGGGTCAGGACTATGGCTACACCTTC
>TRBJ1-4|NA|NA|TRBV5-1
CASSSAEVPGQGREVEKLFF
TGCGCCAGCAGTTCGGCGGAAGTTCCGGGCCAAGGGAGAGAGGTCGAAAAACTGTTTTTT
>TRBJ1-2|TRBD1|NA|TRBV25-1
CASSEGRGTGGYTF
TGTGCCAGCAGTGAAGGCAGGGGGACGGGTGGCTACACCTTC
>TRBJ1-2|NA|NA|TRBV28
CASSLEGYGYTF
TGTGCCAGCAGTTTGGAGGGTTATGGCTACACCTTC
>TRBJ2-1|TRBD2|NA|TRBV4-1
CASSQRSGGSSYNEQFF
TGCGCCAGCAGCCAGCGATCGGGGGGAAGCTCCTACAATGAGCAGTTCTTC
>TRBJ2-2|NA|NA|TRBV10-2
CASNEDRYTGELFF
TGCGCCAGCAACGAGGATAGATATACCGGGGAGCTGTTTTTT
>TRBJ2-2|NA|few|TRBV5-4
CASSLVRALPGELFF
TGTGCCAGCAGCTTGGTCAGGGCCCTCCCCGGGGAGCTGTTTTTT
>TRBJ2-7|NA|NA|TRBV21-1
CASSKPGLAGVVEQYF
TGTGCCAGCAGCAAACCGGGACTAGCGGGGGTGGTCGAGCAGTACTTC
>TRBJ1-5|NA|NA|TRBV30
CAWRDSYSNQPQHF
TGTGCCTGGAGGGACAGTTATAGCAATCAGCCCCAGCATTTT
>TRBJ1-1|NA|NA|TRBV20-1
CSASIVTEAFF
TGCAGTGCTAGTATAGTCACTGAAGCTTTCTTT
>TRBJ2-1|NA|NA|TRBV9
CASSAPAGERAWYDEQFF
TGTGCCAGCAGCGCCCCAGCCGGGGAGAGGGCATGGTATGATGAGCAGTTCTTC
>TRBJ2-7|NA|NA|TRBV4-1
CASSQEKASGQGSYEQYF
TGCGCCAGCAGCCAAGAGAAAGCTTCCGGACAAGGTTCCTACGAGCAGTACTTC
>TRBJ2-5|NA|once|TRBV6-5
CAGRDKGDLETQYF
TGTGCCGGCAGAGACAAAGGGGACTTAGAGACCCAGTACTTC
>TRBJ1-1|TRBD1|NA|TRBV6-5
CASSHGQGKLEAFF
TGTGCCAGCAGTCACGGACAGGGTAAACTTGAAGCTTTCTTT
>TRBJ2-5|NA|NA|TRBV9
CASSVGSGVQETQYF
TGTGCCAGCAGCGTAGGGTCGGGGGTCCAAGAGACCCAGTACTTC
>TRBJ1-1|TRBD1|NA|TRBV28
CASREEGTGGKWAEAFF
TGTGCCAGCAGGGAGGAAGGGACAGGGGGCAAGTGGGCTGAAGCTTTCTTT
>TRBJ1-2|NA|NA|TRBV2
CASIIGSNYGYTF
TGTGCCAGCATTATCGGTTCTAACTATGGCTACACCTTC
>TRBJ1-4|NA|NA|TRBV28
CASSRDRFREKLFF
TGTGCCAGCAGTCGCGACAGGTTTCGTGAAAAACTGTTTTTT
>TRBJ2-7|NA|NA|TRBV15
CATSRRDIGSEQYF
TGTGCCACCAGCAGACGCGACATCGGAAGCGAGCAGTACTTC